The next 9 T cell receptor beta chains were all read from a single sample in a study of control samples from healthy donors and cancer patients. TCRdb's copy holds only in-frame clones and misses some; the assay was immunoSEQ multiplex PCR. The table records some 120,000 clones, approximately 90% of them present only once. The sample taken for sequencing was blood. The receptors stem from a woman aged 70-85 years in good health.

V is TRBV7-8 and J is TRBJ2-7, with TRBD2 matching over 8 bases. V was clipped by 6 bases and J by 0 bases; unmatched bases: 4. Germline V gene data show CDR1 as SGHVS and CDR2 as FQNEAQ. The length of the CDR3 is 14 residues. CDR3 protein: CASRRLASSYEQYF. DNA for the CDR3: TGTGCCAGCAGAAGACTAGCGAGCTCCTACGAGCAGTACTTC. Together with reference TRBV7-8 and TRBJ2-7, the CDR3 gives the full variable domain: GAGVSQSPRYKVAKRGQDVALRCDPISGHVSLFWYQQALGQGPEFLTYFQNEAQLDKSGLPSDRFFAERPEGSVSTLKIQRTQQEDSAVYLCASRRLASSYEQYFGPGTRLTVT.

A word on this clone: This sample also contains other DNA sequences that code for the same CDR3. The CDR3 coding sequence is TGCGCCAGCAGCTTGCGGGGGGATAGCAATCAGCCCCAGCATTTT. It encodes CASSLRGDSNQPQHF. The V call is TRBV5-1, the J call TRBJ1-5; TRBD1 is a possible D gene (5 bases). In germline, CDR1 is SGHRS, CDR2 YFSETQ. The CDR3 has 15 amino acids. V lost 1 base and J 0 bases, leaving 8 bases between the germline ends. Full variable domain (remainder filled in from reference TRBV5-1 and TRBJ1-5): KAGVTQTPRYLIKTRGQQVTLSCSPISGHRSVSWYQQTPGQGLQFLFEYFSETQRNKGNFPGRFSGRQFSNSRSEMNVSTLELGDSALYLCASSLRGDSNQPQHFGDGTRLSIL.

The J gene is TRBJ1-2, the V gene TRBV12-3 or TRBV12-4, with D unresolved. V lost 3 bases to trimming and J lost 7 bases, with 9 bases between them. The CDR3 sequence is 12 residues long. The CDR3 region is CASSLRRAGYTF. Written as DNA, the CDR3 is TGTGCCAGCAGTTTGCGACGTGCTGGCTACACCTTC.

The chain links TRBV7-2 to TRBJ1-1, with a possible D match to TRBD1 (6 bases). Per the germline V gene, CDR1 is SGHTA and CDR2 is FQGNSA. CDR3 length: 13 amino acids. The V gene lost 5 bases and the J gene lost 6 bases, with 13 bases spanning the gap. CDR3 coding DNA: TGTGCCAGCAGCAGCAGGGGCCGAGCTGAAGCTTTCTTT. Translating it yields CASSSRGRAEAFF.

This chain joins TRBV7-2 and TRBJ2-1; D possibly corresponds to TRBD1 (6 bases). The CDR3 extends over 16 amino acids. Trimming shortened V by 1 base and J by 1 base, and 11 bases separated the two germline ends. CDR1 and CDR2 (germline): SGHTA, FQGNSA. The CDR3 nucleotides are TGTGCCAGCAGCTTAGTCAGGGGTCCATCCTACAATGAGCAGTTCTTC. Translation gives CASSLVRGPSYNEQFF.

The chain has TRBV5-4 and TRBJ1-4; weak D call: TRBD1 (5 bases). The CDR3 runs 16 residues. Trimming cost V 0 bases and J 8 bases, with 17 bases left between them. Germline V gene lookup returns CDR1 SGHNT and CDR2 YYREEE (reference sequence). The CDR3 loop is CASSLDGRGTGEKLFF. The CDR3 region has the DNA TGTGCCAGCAGCTTGGATGGTCGGGGGACGGGCGAAAAACTGTTTTTT.

The rearrangement links TRBV5-4 to TRBJ2-4; 9 nucleotides line up with TRBD2. After removal of 4 bases from V and 3 bases from J, the junction contained 8 bases not matched to a gene. The CDR3 runs to 16 residues. Looked up from germline, CDR1 is SGHNT and CDR2 is YYREEE (reference sequence). This CDR3 reads CASSLSGGAGKNIQYF. The CDR3 DNA reads TGTGCCAGCAGCCTTAGCGGGGGAGCGGGCAAAAACATTCAGTACTTC. The complete variable domain, with remaining parts taken from reference TRBV5-4 and TRBJ2-4, reads ETGVTQSPTHLIKTRGQQVTLRCSSQSGHNTVSWYQQALGQGPQFIFQYYREEENGRGNFPPRFSGLQFPNYSSELNVNALELDDSALYLCASSLSGGAGKNIQYFGAGTRLSVL.

The V and J genes are TRBV9 and TRBJ2-3, with D possibly being TRBD1 (6 bases). Trimming took off 3 bases at V and 10 bases at J, with 12 bases between the two ends. Germline V gives CDR1 SGDLS, CDR2 YYNGEE. The CDR3 covers 12 residues. The CDR3 protein is CASSGYQGPQYF. Here the CDR3 DNA reads TGTGCCAGCAGCGGATACCAGGGGCCGCAGTATTTT.

This clone was seen a few times. The J gene is TRBJ1-1, the V gene TRBV12-3 or TRBV12-4; 8 bases are shared with TRBD1. Unmatched junction bases numbered 4, after V lost 5 bases and J lost 5 bases. The CDR3 runs to 13 residues. CDR3 protein: CASSATGETEAFF. DNA of the CDR3: TGTGCCAGCAGTGCGACAGGGGAAACTGAAGCTTTCTTT.